A single sample is the source of the 30 T cell receptor beta chains below, sequenced in a study of glioma-infiltrating T cells. The iRepertoire nested amplicon-rescue multiplex PCR amplified TCR alpha and beta CDR3s from RNA. TCRdb re-derived calls from the multiplex PCR reads in MiXCR, one entry per CDR3 protein. This sample has roughly 190,000 distinct CDR3 sequences, with around 30% found just once. The source material was glioma tissue, nonneoplastic brain tissue, or PBMCs (not recorded which). All receptors come from a human donor with low-grade glioma or glioblastoma, undergoing nonglioma brain surgery, or in good health (not recorded which).

This clonotype was seen ten or more times. The gene calls are TRBV3-1 and TRBJ1-2, with a weak D call TRBD1 (6 bases). V lost 4 bases to trimming and J lost 5 bases, with 17 bases between them. The germline V gene encodes CDR1 LGHDT and CDR2 YNNKEL (reference sequence). There are 15 residues in the CDR3. The CDR3 sequence is CASSPTRGQKYGYTF. The DNA for the CDR3 is TGTGCCAGCAGCCCTACGAGAGGACAGAAGTATGGCTACACCTTC.

This clonotype appeared many times. The rearrangement uses TRBV4-3 and TRBJ2-1; 11 bases fit TRBD2. CDR3 length: 14 residues. V lost 3 bases and J lost 5; bases outside the gene matches: 0. Looked up from germline, CDR1 is LGHNA and CDR2 is YSLEER. CDR3 sequence: CASSQGLADNEQFF. CDR3 nucleotide sequence: TGCGCCAGCAGCCAGGGACTAGCGGACAATGAGCAGTTCTTC.

On this clonotype itself: An end of the junction does not agree with germline; a read error may underlie this. V is TRBV20-1 and J is TRBJ2-3, with 7 positions matching TRBD2. Germline CDR1 reads DFQATT; CDR2 reads SNEGSKA (reference sequence). This CDR3 is 13 amino acids long. The CDR3 reads CTARASGTDTQYF. In nucleotides, the CDR3 is TGCACTGCTAGGGCTAGCGGTACAGATACGCAGTATTTT.

The table lists this clonotype with many counts. The chain carries TRBV2 and TRBJ1-2, with a tentative D call TRBD1 (6 bases). Germline CDR1 is SNHLY and CDR2 is FYNNEI. The CDR3 is 13 amino acids. V gave up 4 bases and J gave up 7 bases, with 13 bases separating them. The CDR3 DNA is TGTGCCAGCAGTGGAGGACAGTTGAGTGGCTACACCTTC. Translation gives CASSGGQLSGYTF.

This clonotype was seen ten or more times. The chain carries TRBV24-1 and TRBJ2-7; TRBD1 agrees at 8 bases. The germline V gene encodes CDR1 KGHDR and CDR2 SFDVKD. The CDR3 loop spans 16 amino acids. V was clipped by 9 bases and J by 4 bases; unmatched bases: 16. The CDR3 DNA reads as TGTGCCACCCACCTCCGCCGGACAGGGCACCATTACGAGCAGTACTTC. This encodes CATHLRRTGHHYEQYF.

In its sample, this clonotype was seen many times. The rearrangement joins TRBV20-1 to TRBJ2-7; tentative D call: TRBD2 (6 bases). Germline V gene data show CDR1 as DFQATT and CDR2 as SNEGSKA (reference sequence). With 6 bases removed from V and 0 bases from J, the gap between germline ends came to 21 bases. The CDR3 is made up of 16 amino acids. The CDR3 region is CSATSGDRPASYEQYF. DNA for the CDR3: TGCAGTGCCACCTCGGGGGACCGACCCGCCTCCTACGAGCAGTACTTC.

This clonotype was detected ten times or more. The chain combines TRBV6-1 with TRBJ2-3; possible D gene TRBD2, 6 bases. The CDR3 is 14 residues long. Germline V gene data show CDR1 as MNHNS and CDR2 as SASEGT. V was trimmed by 7 bases and J by 0 bases, leaving 11 bases between them. The CDR3, as DNA: TGTGCCAGCAAGACGGGACTGAGCACAGATACGCAGTATTTT. Protein product: CASKTGLSTDTQYF.

The chain uses TRBV12-3 or TRBV12-4 and TRBJ2-5; possibly TRBD1 for D (7 bases). The CDR3 covers 15 residues. V was shortened by 7 bases and J by 2 bases, with 17 bases between the two germline ends. For the CDR3, the DNA is TGTGCCAGCACCCTTCAGGGGGGACTTCAAGAGACCCAGTACTTC. Its protein product is CASTLQGGLQETQYF.

This clonotype was counted at least ten times. The CDR3: CATRGGQGPGTDTQYF. The DNA of the CDR3 is TGTGCCACCAGAGGAGGACAGGGACCGGGCACAGATACGCAGTATTTT. This sequence joins TRBV2 and TRBJ2-3; 8 bases are shared with TRBD1. Trimming at V came to 10 bases and at J to 1 base, leaving 13 bases not matched to a gene. The CDR3 spans 16 residues. Germline V lookup: CDR1 SNHLY, CDR2 FYNNEI.

This clonotype has at least ten counts. The genes are TRBV29-1 and TRBJ2-1; D gene unclear. The CDR3 is made up of 13 amino acids. CDR1 and CDR2 from the germline V gene are SQVTM and ANQGSEA. Trimming removed 3 bases from V and 4 bases from J, with 10 bases in between. The CDR3 loop reads CSVDSDGYNEQFF. Here the CDR3 DNA reads TGCAGCGTTGATTCCGACGGATACAATGAGCAGTTCTTC.

This clonotype was counted many times. V is TRBV27 and J is TRBJ1-1; 7 nucleotides line up with TRBD1. The CDR3 is made up of 14 amino acids. The germline V gene encodes CDR1 MNHEY and CDR2 SMNVEV (reference sequence). Losses at the gene ends were 6 bases for V and 10 bases for J; bases not matched to a gene: 14. The CDR3 coding sequence is TGTGCCAGCAGATCCCAGGGGGTAGATCCGAGAGCTTTCTTT. Encoded protein: CASRSQGVDPRAFF.

This clonotype showed up just a few times. This chain connects TRBV12-3 or TRBV12-4 to TRBJ2-3, with TRBD2 matching over 7 bases. This CDR3 spans 15 amino acids. V gave up 5 bases and J gave up 11 bases; unmatched junction bases: 16. The CDR3 loop is CASSHLAAGPIGQYF. DNA for the CDR3: TGTGCCAGCAGTCATCTAGCGGCAGGCCCCATCGGGCAGTATTTT.

This clonotype came up a few times. This rearrangement joins TRBV12-3 or TRBV12-4 to TRBJ2-1, with D tentatively TRBD1 (5 bases). The CDR3 covers 14 residues. Trimming removed 5 bases from V and 3 bases from J, with 11 bases in between. The CDR3 nucleotides read TGTGCCAGCAGTCCAGCGACAGTCTACAATGAGCAGTTCTTC. This encodes CASSPATVYNEQFF.

The chain joins TRBV4-1 to TRBJ1-2, with D unclear. The CDR3 loop spans 15 amino acids. The germline gives CDR1 MGHRA, CDR2 YSYEKL. V was shortened by 1 base and J by 4 bases, with 13 bases between the two germline ends. CDR3 loop: CASSQGLNRLYGYTF. The CDR3 DNA is TGCGCCAGCAGCCAAGGCTTGAACAGACTCTATGGCTACACCTTC.

The chain employs TRBV12-3 or TRBV12-4 and TRBJ1-6; D call uncertain. The CDR3 is 14 residues long. V was clipped by 5 bases and J by 7 bases, with 12 bases between them. CDR3 nucleotides: TGTGCCAGCAGTCAGAAGACGATGAATTCACCCCTCCACTTT. Its translation is CASSQKTMNSPLHF.

The J gene is TRBJ2-7, the V gene TRBV18; 10 positions match TRBD2. The germline CDR1 and CDR2 sequences are KGHSH and LQKENI. This CDR3 comprises 17 residues. The V and J ends lost 2 bases and 2 bases, in that order; junction bases with no gene match: 9. The CDR3 is CASSPGGAGGRPYEQYF. As DNA, the CDR3 is TGTGCCAGCTCACCAGGCGGAGCGGGAGGGCGTCCCTACGAGCAGTACTTC.

A word on this clonotype: A clone one base away is much larger, so this may be a read error. V is TRBV4-1 and J is TRBJ1-5; D gene ambiguous. The CDR3 has 15 amino acids. Germline V gene sequence: CDR1 MGHRA, CDR2 YSYEKL. CDR3 in amino acids: CASSRTRELNRPQHF. CDR3 in DNA: TGCGCCAGCAGCCGGACTAGGGAATTGAATCGGCCCCAGCATTTT.

This clonotype was seen at least ten times. J is TRBJ1-1 and V is TRBV3-1, with D unclear. CDR3 length: 15 residues. The germline gives CDR1 LGHDT, CDR2 YNNKEL (reference sequence). Deletions cut 4 bases from V and 0 bases from J, with 12 bases between. CDR3 protein: CASSLRPTLNTEAFF. The CDR3 coding sequence is TGTGCCAGCAGCCTCCGACCTACACTGAACACTGAAGCTTTCTTT.

This clonotype was detected many times. This chain links TRBV20-1 with TRBJ2-7, with 7 nucleotides matching TRBD2. The CDR3 loop spans 19 amino acids. The germline V gene encodes CDR1 DFQATT and CDR2 SNEGSKA (reference sequence). V trimming: 6 bases; J trimming: 7 bases; junction bases outside the gene matches: 30. CDR3 coding DNA: TGCAGTGCACGGGGATGGGTCCCTAGCGGAGATCCCATCAATGTTGAGCAGTACTTC. Protein: CSARGWVPSGDPINVEQYF.

There are many counts of this clonotype. The chain links TRBV6-5 to TRBJ2-7; 13 bases line up with TRBD2. V lost 0 bases, J lost 6 bases, and 8 bases stayed unmatched. Germline CDR1 and CDR2: MNHEY and SVGAGI. The CDR3 is 17 residues long. CDR3 in amino acids: CASSYSIRLAGGSEQYF. CDR3 DNA: TGTGCCAGCAGTTACTCGATCCGACTAGCGGGAGGCAGCGAGCAGTACTTC.

A remark on this clonotype: A single base separates this from a much larger clone, so it may be a read error. This rearrangement joins TRBV20-1 to TRBJ2-5, with D perhaps TRBD1 or TRBD2 (5 bases each). The CDR3 is made up of 13 amino acids. Germline V lookup: CDR1 DFQATT, CDR2 SNEGSKA (reference sequence). The DNA for the CDR3 is TGCAGTGCTAGTGGGGGACCACAAGAGACCAAGTACTTC. Translation: CSASGGPQETKYF.

The genes are TRBV7-9 and TRBJ2-7; possible D gene TRBD2, 5 bases. The V end was cut by 8 bases, the J end by 3 bases, with 23 bases between. The CDR3 totals 16 residues. Germline V CDR1 and CDR2: SEHNR, FQNEAQ (reference sequence). Written as DNA, the CDR3 is TGTGCCAGCTCACCAAGGAAGGCGAGAGGGTTCTACGAGCAGTACTTC. It is translated as CASSPRKARGFYEQYF.

In this sample, this clonotype turned up many times. The CDR3 spells CASSQEGLAGYEQYF. Written as DNA, the CDR3 is TGCGCCAGCAGCCAAGAAGGGCTAGCGGGCTACGAGCAGTACTTC. The chain employs TRBV4-1 and TRBJ2-7; 8 positions match TRBD2. The V segment lost 0 bases and the J segment 3 bases; nucleotides outside the gene matches: 4. There are 15 residues in the CDR3. In germline, CDR1 is MGHRA, CDR2 YSYEKL.

This clonotype was detected ten times or more. The rearrangement links TRBV7-3 to TRBJ2-3; 10 bases match TRBD2. The junction had 6 bases not matched to a gene; V was cut back by 3 bases and J by 6 bases. The CDR3 totals 15 residues. Germline lookup yields CDR1 SGHTA and CDR2 FQGTGA. This CDR3 is CASSFTSGDLDTQYF. The DNA for the CDR3 is TGTGCCAGCAGCTTCACTAGCGGGGACCTTGATACGCAGTATTTT.

This clonotype was seen at least ten times. The rearrangement uses TRBV20-1 and TRBJ2-5; a possible D gene is TRBD2 (7 bases). Trimming left V 6 bases short and J 4 bases short, with 21 bases between. Germline-derived CDR1 and CDR2 are DFQATT and SNEGSKA (reference sequence). This CDR3 has 15 amino acids. The CDR3 DNA reads TGCAGTGCCAGAACGGGGGGCAGTGAGGTAGAGACCCAGTACTTC. It encodes CSARTGGSEVETQYF.

There are a few counts of this clonotype. The gene calls are TRBV10-3 and TRBJ2-1; a weak D match, TRBD1 (6 bases). Germline V gene sequence: CDR1 ENHRY, CDR2 SYGVKD. This CDR3 comprises 13 residues. V was shortened by 4 bases and J by 4 bases, with 8 bases between the two germline ends. The CDR3 here is CAISGTEYNEQFF. The CDR3 DNA reads as TGTGCCATCAGTGGGACAGAGTACAATGAGCAGTTCTTC.

The rearrangement links TRBV2 to TRBJ1-3; D not resolved. With 7 bases removed from V and 1 base from J, the gap between germline ends came to 5 bases. The CDR3 sequence is 12 residues long. Germline CDR1 and CDR2: SNHLY and FYNNEI. CDR3 protein: CASKGSGNTIYF. CDR3 nucleotide sequence: TGTGCCAGCAAAGGGTCTGGAAACACCATATATTTT.

Comments on this clonotype: Just one base apart from a much larger clone, this may be a read error. The V call is TRBV7-2, the J call TRBJ2-7, with TRBD2 matching 12 bases. Trimming removed 2 bases from V and 9 bases from J; junction bases left unmatched: 8. This CDR3 spans 15 amino acids. Germline V gives CDR1 SGHTA, CDR2 FQGNSA. The DNA for the CDR3 is TGTGCCAGCAGCTTATCGACTAGCGGGAGCCACGTGCAGTACTTC. Translating gives CASSLSTSGSHVQYF.

This clonotype was picked up many times. The rearrangement joins TRBV15 to TRBJ2-3, with 10 bases matching TRBD2. This CDR3 contains 16 residues. V dropped 1 base and J dropped 6; count of bases not matched to a gene: 7. Germline V gene data show CDR1 as LNHNV and CDR2 as YYDKDF (reference sequence). The CDR3 bases are TGTGCCACCAGCAGAGCCCCCCTAGCGGGAGCTGATACGCAGTATTTT. Translation: CATSRAPLAGADTQYF.

In this sample, this clonotype turned up many times. The chain couples TRBV6-1 to TRBJ1-1; possibly TRBD1 for D (6 bases). The germline V and J ends were trimmed by 0 bases and 10 bases, with 18 bases remaining between them. Germline V gene lookup returns CDR1 MNHNS and CDR2 SASEGT. This CDR3 is 15 amino acids long. CDR3 DNA sequence: TGTGCCAGCAGTGAAGCGGGGGGGGGGGGGCTGGGAGCTTTCTTT. Translated, it gives CASSEAGGGGLGAFF.